The 2 T cell receptor beta chains below all came from one sample that was sequenced in a study of CD8+ T cells in alopecia areata. Sequencing used cDNA as its template, made by extracting RNA and reverse transcribing it. Here immunoSEQ multiplex PCR was the method, and the copy in TCRdb shows in-frame clones only, minus some. The table has 150,000 to 200,000 clones, approximately 61% seen once. The sample's treatment: oral pan-JAK inhibitor, 5-10 mg twice daily. The sequenced sample was CD4+ T cells sorted from blood, obtained at week 24, from a patient treated with tofacitinib. Source of these receptors: a human donor with alopecia areata.

The chain employs TRBV30 and TRBJ2-2; 11 bases agree with TRBD1. Germline CDR1 is GTSNPN and CDR2 is SVGIG (reference sequence). The CDR3 is 14 amino acids. CDR3 in DNA: TGTGCACGAAGGGGACAGGGGGGGTTAAGGGAGCTGTTTTTT. The encoded protein is CARRGQGGLRELFF.

J is TRBJ1-6 and V is TRBV2; D may be TRBD1 (6 bases). The CDR3 has 15 residues. Germline values: CDR1 SNHLY, CDR2 FYNNEI. Between the trimmed V and J ends, which lost 3 bases and 7 bases, there was a span of 13 bases. This chain's CDR3 is CASSDSGTLNSPLHF. The CDR3 DNA reads as TGTGCCAGCAGTGATTCTGGGACATTAAATTCACCCCTCCACTTT.